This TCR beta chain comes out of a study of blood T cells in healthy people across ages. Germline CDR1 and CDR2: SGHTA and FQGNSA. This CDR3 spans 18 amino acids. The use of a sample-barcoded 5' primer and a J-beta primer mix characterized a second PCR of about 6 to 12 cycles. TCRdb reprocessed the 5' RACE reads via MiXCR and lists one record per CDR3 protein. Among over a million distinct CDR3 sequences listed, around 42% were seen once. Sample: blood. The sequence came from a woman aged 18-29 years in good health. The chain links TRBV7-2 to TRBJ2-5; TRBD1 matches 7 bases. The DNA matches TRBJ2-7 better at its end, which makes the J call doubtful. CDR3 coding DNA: TGTGCCAGCAGCCCCTCCCTGACACGACAGGGCCTCTACCACGAGCAGTACTTC. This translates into CASSPSLTRQGLYHEQYF.